This entry lists 9 T cell receptor beta chains sequenced from one sample in a study of vaccination and CD4 T cells after COVID-19. Treatment in this sample: approximately nine-day PBMC culture with coronavirus spike peptide pools or control peptides (ViraFEST assay). These receptors' targets are unknown. With the Oncomine TCR Beta short-read assay, DNA from cultured CD4+ T cells was sequenced. MiXCR, applied by TCRdb to the PCR reads, yields one record per CDR3 protein. Of some 20,000 distinct CDR3 sequences in the sample, 65% to 70% are singletons; the top ten hold 3% to 4%. The sequenced sample consisted of CD4+ T cells from blood, cultured in vitro. Source of these receptors: a human donor who had recovered from COVID-19.

This clonotype was recorded a few times. The chain joins TRBV30 to TRBJ2-7; D is unresolved. The V end was cut by 0 bases, the J end by 4 bases, with 7 bases between. Germline loops: CDR1 GTSNPN, CDR2 SVGIG (reference sequence). The CDR3 is 12 amino acids. Here the CDR3 reads CAWSVDWYEQYF. CDR3 bases: TGTGCCTGGAGTGTCGACTGGTACGAGCAGTACTTC.

The sample holds a few counts of this clonotype. CDR3 sequence reads: CATSRDMAGNTETQYF. CDR3 in DNA: TGTGCCACCAGCAGAGATATGGCAGGGAATACAGAGACCCAGTACTTC. The V and J genes are TRBV15 and TRBJ2-5; maybe TRBD1 (5 bases). Per germline, CDR1 LNHNV and CDR2 YYDKDF (reference sequence). The V and J ends lost 0 bases and 4 bases respectively, with 15 bases between them. CDR3 length equals 16 residues.

The rearrangement links TRBV11-1 to TRBJ2-7; no definite D call. The length of the CDR3 is 14 residues. The germline V gene has CDR1 SGHAT and CDR2 FQDESV (reference sequence). The germline V and J ends were trimmed by 5 bases and 5 bases, with 16 bases remaining between them. The DNA of the CDR3 is TGTGCCAGCAGCCGTTCGCCTGTCCCCCACGAGCAGTACTTC. It specifies CASSRSPVPHEQYF.

The rearrangement joins TRBV20-1 to TRBJ1-2; D call uncertain. The CDR3 has 12 amino acids. Germline V gene data show CDR1 as DFQATT and CDR2 as SNEGSKA (reference sequence). V lost 5 bases and J 2 bases, leaving 9 bases between the germline ends. CDR3 region: CSAVDGNYGYTF. The CDR3 DNA reads as TGCAGTGCTGTGGACGGGAACTATGGCTACACCTTC.

This clonotype was observed a few times. The chain joins TRBV6-1 to TRBJ1-1; D gene uncertain. CDR3 size: 14 residues. The germline CDR1 and CDR2 sequences are MNHNS and SASEGT. V was cut by 2 bases and J by 6 bases, with 13 bases left in between. The CDR3 reads CASSEPDRRSEAFF. The DNA of the CDR3 is TGTGCCAGCAGTGAACCGGATCGACGCTCTGAAGCTTTCTTT.

The chain carries TRBV2 and TRBJ1-6; D is ambiguous. The CDR3 runs 16 residues. V lost 4 bases and J 0 bases, leaving 10 bases between the germline ends. The V gene's germline CDR1 is SNHLY and CDR2 FYNNEI. The CDR3 sequence: CASSARLSSYNSPLHF. CDR3 coding DNA: TGTGCCAGCAGTGCGAGACTGAGCTCCTATAATTCACCCCTCCACTTT.

The chain is built from TRBV20-1 and TRBJ1-1; D is possibly TRBD1 (6 bases). The CDR3 spans 14 residues. Germline lookup yields CDR1 DFQATT and CDR2 SNEGSKA (reference sequence). Trimming stripped 3 bases from V and 4 bases from J, with 15 bases between. CDR3 protein: CSARSGAGGTEAFF. The CDR3 DNA reads TGCAGTGCTAGGTCGGGGGCCGGTGGCACTGAAGCTTTCTTT.

The rearrangement uses TRBV6-5 and TRBJ2-1, with D possibly being TRBD1 (5 bases). Trimming took off 2 bases at V and 4 bases at J, with 9 bases between the two ends. Germline values: CDR1 MNHEY, CDR2 SVGAGI. There are 14 residues in the CDR3. This CDR3 reads CASSYRTGYNEQFF. CDR3 coding DNA: TGTGCCAGCAGTTACCGAACAGGATACAATGAGCAGTTCTTC.

The table lists this clonotype with a few counts. The genes are TRBV20-1 and TRBJ1-2, with 7 nucleotides matching TRBD1. The J segment lost 8 bases and the V segment lost 6 bases, leaving 12 bases of the junction unmatched. This CDR3 region has 13 residues. Germline V gene sequence: CDR1 DFQATT, CDR2 SNEGSKA (reference sequence). CDR3 loop: CSAGDSVAGGYTF. CDR3 DNA: TGCAGTGCGGGGGACAGCGTAGCAGGGGGCTACACCTTC.